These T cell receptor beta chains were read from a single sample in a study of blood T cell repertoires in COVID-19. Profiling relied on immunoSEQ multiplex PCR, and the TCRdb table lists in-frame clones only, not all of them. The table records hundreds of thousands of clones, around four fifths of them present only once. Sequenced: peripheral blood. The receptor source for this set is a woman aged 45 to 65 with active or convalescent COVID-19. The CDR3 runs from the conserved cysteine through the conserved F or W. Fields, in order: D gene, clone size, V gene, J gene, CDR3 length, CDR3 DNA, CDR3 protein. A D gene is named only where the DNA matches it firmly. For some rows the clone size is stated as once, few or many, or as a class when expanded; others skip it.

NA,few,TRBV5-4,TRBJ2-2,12,TGTGCCAGCAGCTCGGGTAGCGGGGAGCTGTTTTTT,CASSSGSGELFF
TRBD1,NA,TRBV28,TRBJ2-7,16,TGTGCCAGCAGTCCCGAGGAAAGGACAGGGAGATCGGGGCAGTACTTC,CASSPEERTGRSGQYF
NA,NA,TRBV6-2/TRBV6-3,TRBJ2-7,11,TGTGCCAGCAGTTTCTACTACGAGCAGTACTTC,CASSFYYEQYF
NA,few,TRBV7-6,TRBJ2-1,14,TGTGCCAGCAGCGCCCCGGGGTTCTACAATGAGCAGTTCTTC,CASSAPGFYNEQFF
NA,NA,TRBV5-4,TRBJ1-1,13,TGTGCCAGCAGCTTGGAGGGAGAGACTGAAGCTTTCTTT,CASSLEGETEAFF
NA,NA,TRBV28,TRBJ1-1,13,TGTGCCAGCAGCCGAAGCCTGAACACTGAAGCTTTCTTT,CASSRSLNTEAFF
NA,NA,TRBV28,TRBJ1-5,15,TGTGCCAGCAGTTTCCCCAAGGCGGGGAATCAGCCCCAGCATTTT,CASSFPKAGNQPQHF
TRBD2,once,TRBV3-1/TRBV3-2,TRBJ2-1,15,TGTGCCAGCAGCCAAGATCCCAGGGCGGGGGATGAGCAGTTCTTC,CASSQDPRAGDEQFF
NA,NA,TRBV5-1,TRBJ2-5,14,TGCGCCAGCAGCTTGGCCAGGGGCAAAGAGACCCAGTACTTC,CASSLARGKETQYF
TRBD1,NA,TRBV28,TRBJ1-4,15,TGTGCCAGCAGTTCCCAGGGGGTAACTAATGAAAAACTGTTTTTT,CASSSQGVTNEKLFF
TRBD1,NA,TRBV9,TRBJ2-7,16,TGTGCCAGCAGCGTGGGGGGACAGGGGGCCATCTACGAGCAGTACTTC,CASSVGGQGAIYEQYF
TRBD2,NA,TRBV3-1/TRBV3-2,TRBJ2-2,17,TGTGCCAGCAGCCTCTTCGGACTAGCTGACGACACCGGGGAGCTGTTTTTT,CASSLFGLADDTGELFF
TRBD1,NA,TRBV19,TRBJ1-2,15,TGTGCCAGTAGTACGACCGACAGGGCCCTGGGAGGCTACACCTTC,CASSTTDRALGGYTF
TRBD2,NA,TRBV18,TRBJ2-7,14,TGTGCCAGCTCACCAGCGGGAGGGCGCTACGAGCAGTACTTC,CASSPAGGRYEQYF
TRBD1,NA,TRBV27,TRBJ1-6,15,TGTGCCAGCAGCTTTACAGGGGCTCCCAATTCACCCCTCCACTTT,CASSFTGAPNSPLHF
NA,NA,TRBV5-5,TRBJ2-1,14,TGTGCCAGCAGCTTGTTGAGGGAGTACAATGAGCAGTTCTTC,CASSLLREYNEQFF
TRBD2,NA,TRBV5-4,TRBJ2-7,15,TGTGCCAGCAGCCTAACTAGCGGACGCCCCTACGAGCAGTACTTC,CASSLTSGRPYEQYF
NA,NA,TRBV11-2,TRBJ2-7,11,TGTGCCAGCAGCCCCGACACCACGCAGTACTTC,CASSPDTTQYF
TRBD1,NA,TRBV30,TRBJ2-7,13,TGTGCCTGGCGGGACAGCAGAACCTACGAGCAGTACTTC,CAWRDSRTYEQYF
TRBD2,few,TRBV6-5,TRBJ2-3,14,TGTGCCAGCAGAGTAGCGGGAGCAACAGATACGCAGTATTTT,CASRVAGATDTQYF
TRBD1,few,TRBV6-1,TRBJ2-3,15,TGTGCCAGCAGTGAAGTGGACAGGGAGTCAGATACGCAGTATTTT,CASSEVDRESDTQYF
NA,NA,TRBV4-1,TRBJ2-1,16,TGCGCCAGCAGCCACCCTAGAGCACTGTGGGACAATGAGCAGTTCTTC,CASSHPRALWDNEQFF
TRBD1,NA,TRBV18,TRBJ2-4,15,TGTGCCAGCTCAGAAACCGGGACAGGCCAAAACATTCAGTACTTC,CASSETGTGQNIQYF
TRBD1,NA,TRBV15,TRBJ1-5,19,TGTGCCACCAGCAGAGATCGAGTGGAGGGACAGGGGAGCAATCAGCCCCAGCATTTT,CATSRDRVEGQGSNQPQHF
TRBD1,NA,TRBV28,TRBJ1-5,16,TGTGCCAGCAGTCCTTGGACAGGGGGCGGCAATCAGCCCCAGCATTTT,CASSPWTGGGNQPQHF
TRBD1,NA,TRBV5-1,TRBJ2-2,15,TGCGCCAGCAGCTTAGTACGACAGGGCACCGGGGAGCTGTTTTTT,CASSLVRQGTGELFF
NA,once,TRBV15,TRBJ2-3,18,TGTGCCACCAGCAGAGATCCGACTAAGGGCGGGAAGGTAGATACGCAGTATTTT,CATSRDPTKGGKVDTQYF
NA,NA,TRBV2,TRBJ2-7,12,TGTGCCAGCGGAGGGGACGGACACGAGCAGTACTTC,CASGGDGHEQYF
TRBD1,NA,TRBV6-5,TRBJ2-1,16,TGTGCCAGCAGTTCTGAAGGACAGGGTAACCACAATGAGCAGTTCTTC,CASSSEGQGNHNEQFF
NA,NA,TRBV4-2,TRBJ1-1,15,TGTGCCAGCAGCCAAGGACACACAGCGAACACTGAAGCTTTCTTT,CASSQGHTANTEAFF
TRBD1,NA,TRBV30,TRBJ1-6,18,TGTGCCTGGAGTGTACGGGCAGGGGGCTTTGTGTATAATTCACCCCTCCACTTT,CAWSVRAGGFVYNSPLHF
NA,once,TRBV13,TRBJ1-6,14,TGTGCCAGCAGCCCCCGACAGACCAATTCACCCCTCCACTTT,CASSPRQTNSPLHF
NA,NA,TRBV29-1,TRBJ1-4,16,TGCAGCGTTGAAGTCCCGTGGCAGGGGCCTAATGAAAAACTGTTTTTT,CSVEVPWQGPNEKLFF
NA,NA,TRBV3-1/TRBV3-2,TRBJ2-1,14,TGTGCCAGCAGCATGCGGCGGGAAACAAATGAGCAGTTCTTC,CASSMRRETNEQFF
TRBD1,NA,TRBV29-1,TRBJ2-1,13,TGCAGCTCGGGGACAGGGTTCATCAATGAGCAGTTCTTC,CSSGTGFINEQFF
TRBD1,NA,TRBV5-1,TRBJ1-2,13,TGCGCCAGCAGCTCCACAGGGGCGGATAGCTACACCTTC,CASSSTGADSYTF
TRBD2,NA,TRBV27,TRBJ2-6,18,TGTGCCAGCAGTAAGGGACTAGCGGGTTTCTCTGGGGCCAACGTCCTGACTTTC,CASSKGLAGFSGANVLTF
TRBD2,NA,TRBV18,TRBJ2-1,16,TGTGCCAGCTCACCACCACTAGCGGGAGGGCCGAATGAGCAGTTCTTC,CASSPPLAGGPNEQFF
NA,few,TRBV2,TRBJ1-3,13,TGTGCCAGCAGACACCCCTCTGGAAACACCATATATTTT,CASRHPSGNTIYF
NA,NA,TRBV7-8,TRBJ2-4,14,TGTGCCAGCAGGAGGGGGGGAGCCAAAAACATTCAGTACTTC,CASRRGGAKNIQYF
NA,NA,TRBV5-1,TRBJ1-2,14,TGCGCCAGCAGGTGGGACACCTCTAACTATGGCTACACCTTC,CASRWDTSNYGYTF
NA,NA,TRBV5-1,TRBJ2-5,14,TGCGCCAGCAGCTCCCTCCCAGGCCAAGAGACCCAGTACTTC,CASSSLPGQETQYF
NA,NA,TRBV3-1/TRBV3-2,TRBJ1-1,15,TGTGCCAGCAGCCGCACGTACGGGGGGAACACTGAAGCTTTCTTT,CASSRTYGGNTEAFF
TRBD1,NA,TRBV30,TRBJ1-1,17,TGTGCCTGGACCCACTGGGGACAGGGCACGAAGAACACTGAAGCTTTCTTT,CAWTHWGQGTKNTEAFF
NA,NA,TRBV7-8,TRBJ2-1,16,TGTGCCAGCAAAATAGACAGACCCCCCTCTCGCAATGAGCAGTTCTTC,CASKIDRPPSRNEQFF
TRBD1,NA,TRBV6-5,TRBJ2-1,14,TGTGCCAGCAGTCTAACAGGGGACTACAATGAGCAGTTCTTC,CASSLTGDYNEQFF
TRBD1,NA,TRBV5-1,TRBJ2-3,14,TGCGCCACACACAGGGGAGATACGACAGATACGCAGTATTTT,CATHRGDTTDTQYF
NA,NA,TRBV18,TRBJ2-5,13,TGTGCCAGCTCACCCCCCGGAGTAGAGACCCAGTACTTC,CASSPPGVETQYF
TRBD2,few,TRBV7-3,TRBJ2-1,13,TGTGCCAGCAGCTTAAGCGGGAGCGGTGAGCAGTTCTTC,CASSLSGSGEQFF
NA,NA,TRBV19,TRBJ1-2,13,TGTGCCAGTACCCAGGGACACCCCTATGGCTACACCTTC,CASTQGHPYGYTF
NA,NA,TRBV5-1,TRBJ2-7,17,TGCGCCAGCAGCTTGGTGGCGGGGGCAGATCGGTCCTACGAGCAGTACTTC,CASSLVAGADRSYEQYF
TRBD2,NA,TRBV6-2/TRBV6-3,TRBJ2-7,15,TGTGCCAGCAGCCCGAGGGAGGGCATTTCCTACGAGCAGTACTTC,CASSPREGISYEQYF
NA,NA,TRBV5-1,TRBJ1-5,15,TGCGCCAGCAGCCTCGGTGGAGGTAGCAATCAGCCCCAGCATTTT,CASSLGGGSNQPQHF
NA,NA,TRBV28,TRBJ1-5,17,TGTGCCAGCAGTTTTCAGCGGGGGGGGGCTAGCAATCAGCCCCAGCATTTT,CASSFQRGGASNQPQHF
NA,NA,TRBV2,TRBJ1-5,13,TGTGCCAGCAGTCCTAATCCGAATCAGCCCCAGCATTTT,CASSPNPNQPQHF